This is a list of T cell receptor beta chains from one sample in a study of T-cell reconstitution after alpha-beta-depleted transplantation in children. Each CDR3 protein is one row after TCRdb ran MiXCR on the PCR reads. The repertoire holds 190,000 or so distinct CDR3 sequences, with approximately 14% as singletons. The sequencing here drew on PBMCs from the stem cell graft donor, taken from the stem cell graft. Every receptor here comes from a human donor who donated a stem cell graft to a child with acute lymphoblastic leukemia. The CDR3 runs from the conserved cysteine through the conserved F or W. A D gene is named only where the DNA matches it firmly. Size is omitted from some rows. Given values are once, few, many or a class for expanded clones.

cdr3_length d_call clone_size j_call v_call cdr3_aa cdr3_nt
18 - - TRBJ2-1 TRBV12-3/TRBV12-4 CASSSMGYPSHRYNEQFF TGTGCCAGCAGCTCTATGGGATATCCAAGCCACCGCTACAATGAGCAGTTCTTC
11 - - TRBJ1-1 TRBV29-1 CSFVANTEAFF TGCAGCTTTGTGGCGAACACTGAAGCTTTCTTT
12 - many TRBJ2-1 TRBV12-3/TRBV12-4 CASTRSINEQFF TGTGCCAGCACCAGGAGTATTAATGAGCAGTTCTTC
14 TRBD1 - TRBJ2-7 TRBV20-1 CSARVGQGAYEQYF TGCAGTGCTAGAGTGGGACAGGGGGCCTACGAGCAGTACTTC
15 - many TRBJ1-2 TRBV12-3/TRBV12-4 CASSTQGYGINGYTF TGTGCCAGCAGTACACAGGGTTACGGCATAAACGGCTACACCTTC
11 - - TRBJ2-7 TRBV2 CASSARREQYF TGTGCCAGCAGTGCCCGTCGGGAGCAGTACTTC
16 - few TRBJ1-1 TRBV27 CASRTRQRELNTEAFF TGTGCCAGCAGAACCCGACAGAGAGAGCTGAACACTGAAGCTTTCTTT
13 - many TRBJ1-5 TRBV29-1 CSAIAGLNQPQHF TGCAGCGCGATTGCGGGACTCAATCAGCCCCAGCATTTT
11 - - TRBJ2-1 TRBV20-1 CSATPGNEQFF TGCAGTGCTACCCCAGGGAATGAGCAGTTCTTC
14 TRBD1 many TRBJ1-2 TRBV18 CASSPQGADYGYTF TGTGCCAGCTCACCACAGGGGGCGGACTATGGCTACACCTTC
11 - many TRBJ2-7 TRBV28 CASSASYEQYF TGTGCCAGCAGCGCCTCCTACGAGCAGTACTTC
13 - many TRBJ2-3 TRBV29-1 CSVEVARTDTQYF TGCAGCGTTGAAGTTGCCCGCACAGATACGCAGTATTTT
17 - few TRBJ2-3 TRBV7-2 CASSLRRRGEGTDTQYF TGTGCCAGCAGCTTACGCCGACGGGGAGAAGGCACAGATACGCAGTATTTT
13 - - TRBJ2-5 TRBV7-2 CASSFGSGETQYF TGTGCCAGCAGCTTTGGCAGTGGGGAGACCCAGTACTTC
12 - - TRBJ1-1 TRBV10-3 CAIRELNTEAFF TGTGCCATCAGAGAATTGAACACTGAAGCTTTCTTT
13 - many TRBJ2-5 TRBV5-4 CASSFRDQETQYF TGTGCCAGCAGCTTCAGGGACCAAGAGACCCAGTACTTC
14 - many TRBJ2-7 TRBV12-3/TRBV12-4 CASSTSRGYYEQYF TGTGCCAGCAGTACATCTAGAGGCTACTACGAGCAGTACTTC
14 TRBD2 many TRBJ2-7 TRBV5-4 CASSTKGGPNEQYF TGTGCCAGCAGCACCAAGGGAGGGCCAAACGAGCAGTACTTC
14 - many TRBJ2-1 TRBV29-1 CSVVGGKTYNEQFF TGCAGCGTTGTCGGCGGGAAGACTTACAATGAGCAGTTCTTC
13 - few TRBJ2-7 TRBV5-1 CASSLQDYHEQYF TGCGCCAGCAGCTTACAGGACTACCACGAGCAGTACTTC
15 - few TRBJ1-1 TRBV2 CASSLNRVRGTEAFF TGTGCCAGCAGCCTCAACAGGGTAAGAGGGACTGAAGCTTTCTTT
12 - many TRBJ1-5 TRBV28 CASSPSGQPQHF TGTGCCAGCAGCCCCTCGGGTCAGCCCCAGCATTTT
16 - many TRBJ1-6 TRBV24-1 CATSDFKGSRNSPLHF TGTGCCACCAGTGATTTTAAGGGCAGTAGGAATTCACCCCTCCACTTT
17 TRBD2 few TRBJ2-3 TRBV7-2 CASSAQWDYLGADTQYF TGTGCCAGCAGCGCCCAGTGGGACTATCTCGGGGCAGATACGCAGTATTTT
15 - many TRBJ1-1 TRBV10-3 CAISERSRLNTEAFF TGTGCCATCAGTGAGAGAAGTAGATTGAACACTGAAGCTTTCTTT
14 TRBD1 many TRBJ1-2 TRBV4-1 CASSHSGGRSGYTF TGCGCCAGCAGCCATTCAGGGGGCAGAAGTGGCTACACCTTC
15 - many TRBJ2-3 TRBV7-6 CASSLPRTGTDTQYF TGTGCCAGCAGCTTACCGAGGACTGGCACAGATACGCAGTATTTT
16 - few TRBJ1-2 TRBV20-1 CSARSSRSPLFSGYTF TGCAGTGCTAGGTCTTCACGCAGTCCGCTTTTTAGTGGCTACACCTTC
16 - - TRBJ2-5 TRBV7-8 CASSPSAGPYQETQYF TGTGCCAGCAGCCCATCGGCAGGGCCGTACCAAGAGACCCAGTACTTC
15 - many TRBJ2-7 TRBV7-9 CASSRTRLPPNEQYF TGTGCCAGCAGTCGAACCCGACTACCTCCGAATGAGCAGTACTTC
15 - many TRBJ2-6 TRBV6-2/TRBV6-3 CASSPRGGGANVLTF TGTGCCAGCAGTCCGAGGGGCGGTGGGGCCAACGTCCTGACTTTC
16 - many TRBJ2-2 TRBV3-1 CASSQDLLGPTRELFF TGTGCCAGCAGCCAAGATCTATTGGGACCGACAAGGGAGCTGTTTTTT
14 TRBD2 - TRBJ2-7 TRBV20-1 CSARETSRGKEQYF TGCAGTGCTAGAGAGACTAGCCGGGGTAAGGAGCAGTACTTC
20 TRBD2 - TRBJ2-5 TRBV14 CASSQAGGGLAGTQKETQYF TGTGCCAGCAGCCAAGCGGGAGGGGGGCTAGCGGGTACACAGAAAGAGACCCAGTACTTC
17 - many TRBJ2-1 TRBV21-1 CASNGTSGRAISNEQFF TGTGCCAGCAACGGGACTAGCGGGAGGGCCATAAGCAATGAGCAGTTCTTC
14 TRBD1 few TRBJ2-7 TRBV29-1 CSARGDRELGEQYF TGCAGCGCCCGGGGGGACAGGGAGTTGGGGGAGCAGTACTTC
13 - many TRBJ2-2 TRBV20-1 CSARFLDTGELFF TGCAGTGCTAGGTTCCTGGACACCGGGGAGCTGTTTTTT
16 - many TRBJ2-7 TRBV12-3/TRBV12-4 CASSRSDLVRAYEQYF TGTGCCAGCAGCCGGTCGGACCTGGTACGGGCCTACGAGCAGTACTTC
15 - many TRBJ2-7 TRBV10-3 CAISETKHGTYEQYF TGTGCCATCAGTGAGACCAAACACGGGACCTACGAGCAGTACTTC
14 - many TRBJ1-2 TRBV7-2 CASSFRVGDYGYTF TGTGCCAGCAGCTTTCGGGTCGGAGACTATGGCTACACCTTC
15 TRBD2 few TRBJ2-7 TRBV6-5 CASSPTSTSWYEQYF TGTGCCAGCAGTCCTACGTCGACTAGCTGGTACGAGCAGTACTTC
17 TRBD2 - TRBJ2-7 TRBV7-6 CASSTLAGAAGLYEQYF TGTGCCAGCAGTACACTAGCGGGAGCTGCCGGTCTCTACGAGCAGTACTTC
17 TRBD2 many TRBJ2-3 TRBV6-4 CASSELGLAGAPRTQYF TGTGCCAGCAGTGAACTGGGTCTAGCGGGGGCCCCCCGTACGCAGTATTTT
15 - - TRBJ2-3 TRBV7-2 CASSKAASATDTQYF TGTGCCAGCAGCAAAGCGGCTAGCGCCACAGATACGCAGTATTTT
16 - many TRBJ2-1 TRBV12-3/TRBV12-4 CASSIQSGRSYNEQFF TGTGCCAGCAGTATCCAGTCGGGTAGGTCCTACAATGAGCAGTTCTTC
14 - - TRBJ1-2 TRBV20-1 CSARSNGVPHGYTF TGCAGTGCTAGATCCAACGGGGTTCCCCACGGCTACACCTTC
16 - - TRBJ2-1 TRBV19 CASSINWTPPDNEQFF TGTGCCAGTAGTATTAATTGGACTCCCCCTGACAATGAGCAGTTCTTC
10 - - TRBJ1-2 TRBV28 CASSSGGDTF TGTGCCAGCAGTTCGGGCGGCGACACCTTC